This TCR beta chain was identified in a study of OX40 agonist ivuxolimab in advanced cancers. Using immunoSEQ multiplex PCR, the repertoire was profiled, and TCRdb retains in-frame clones only, with some absent. The sample includes around 35,000 clones, more than 60% of them seen just once. V lost 2 bases and J lost 6, with 13 bases in between. This CDR3 has 14 amino acids. Germline-derived CDR1 and CDR2 are SGHRS and YFSETQ. The receptor was isolated from an adult with an advanced solid tumor such as melanoma, head and neck, liver or kidney cancer. V gene TRBV5-1 combines with J gene TRBJ2-3, with D possibly called TRBD1 or TRBD2 (5 bases each). The sequences come from CD4+ or CD8+ T cells sorted from blood, collected in a trial of the OX40 agonist ivuxolimab. The CDR3 loop reads CASSLGTPGDTQYF. Written as DNA, the CDR3 is TGCGCCAGCAGCTTAGGGACCCCTGGCGATACGCAGTATTTT.